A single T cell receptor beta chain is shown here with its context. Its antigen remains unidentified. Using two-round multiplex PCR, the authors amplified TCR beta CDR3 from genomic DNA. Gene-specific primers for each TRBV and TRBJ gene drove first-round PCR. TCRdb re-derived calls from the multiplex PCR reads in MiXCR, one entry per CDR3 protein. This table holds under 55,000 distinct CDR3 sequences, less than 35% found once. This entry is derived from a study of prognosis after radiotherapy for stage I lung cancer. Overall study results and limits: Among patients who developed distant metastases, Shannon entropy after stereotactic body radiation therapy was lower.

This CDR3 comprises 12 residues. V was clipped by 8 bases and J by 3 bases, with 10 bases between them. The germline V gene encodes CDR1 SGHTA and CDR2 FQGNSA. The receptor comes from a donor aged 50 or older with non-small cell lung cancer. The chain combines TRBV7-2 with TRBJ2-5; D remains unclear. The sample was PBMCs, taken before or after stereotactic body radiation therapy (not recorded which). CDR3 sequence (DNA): TGTGCCAGCTTAGGGATCAAAGAGACCCAGTACTTC. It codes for CASLGIKETQYF.